A selection of T cell receptor beta chains follows, all from one sample in a study of T-cell reconstitution after alpha-beta-depleted transplantation in children. TCRdb reprocessed the PCR reads with MiXCR, giving one entry per CDR3 protein. The sample holds hundreds of thousands of distinct CDR3 sequences, 10% to 15% seen once. Sequences were derived from PBMCs, mostly from graft donor cells, sampled 360 days after TCRalphabeta/CD19-depleted stem cell transplant. The receptors were sampled from a male patient between 5 and 17 years old who had a stem cell transplant for acute myeloid leukemia, so the T cells may come from the graft donor. The CDR3 runs from the conserved cysteine through the conserved F or W. A D gene is named only where the DNA matches it firmly. For some rows the clone size is stated as once, few or many, or as a class when expanded; others skip it.

TRBV29-1	TRBJ1-1	.	.	TGCAGCGTTGAAGGCGGGGGAGGGGCGAACACTGAAGCTTTCTTT	CSVEGGGGANTEAFF
TRBV20-1	TRBJ2-1	TRBD1	few	TGCAGTGCTTCGGACAGGGAAAGCTACAATGAGCAGTTCTTC	CSASDRESYNEQFF
TRBV24-1	TRBJ2-1	TRBD2	.	TGTGCCACCAGTGGGGGACTAGCGGGAGGCAACAATGAGCAGTTCTTC	CATSGGLAGGNNEQFF
TRBV2	TRBJ2-5	.	few	TGTGCCAGCGGCATTAGCCTTTGGGCAGCGCCTACTCAAGAGACCCAGTACTTC	CASGISLWAAPTQETQYF
TRBV4-3	TRBJ2-3	.	few	TGCGCCAGCAGCCAAGAGGGGCCCCACACAGATACGCAGTATTTT	CASSQEGPHTDTQYF
TRBV5-6	TRBJ1-1	.	.	TGTGCCAGCAGCTTGGATAATGGCAGGGTGAACACTGAAGCTTTCTTT	CASSLDNGRVNTEAFF
TRBV7-2	TRBJ2-7	.	many	TGTGCCAGCAGCTTATTCCGAGGGAGCGGGTACGAGCAGTACTTC	CASSLFRGSGYEQYF
TRBV7-9	TRBJ2-7	.	.	TGTGCCAGCAGCTTTAACCGCCCCTACGAGCAGTACTTC	CASSFNRPYEQYF
TRBV12-3/TRBV12-4	TRBJ1-1	.	.	TGTGCCAGCAGTTTAGGGCTAGGGGAAGCTTTCTTT	CASSLGLGEAFF
TRBV5-4	TRBJ2-2	.	.	TGTGCCAGCAGCTTGGGCATCAACACCGGGGAGCTGTTTTTT	CASSLGINTGELFF
TRBV28	TRBJ2-3	.	many	TGTGCCAGCAGTTGGGGGGGCTTCACAGATACGCAGTATTTT	CASSWGGFTDTQYF
TRBV20-1	TRBJ2-4	.	few	TGCAGTGCTTGGGGGCGCGGGATGTCTAAAAACATTCAGTACTTC	CSAWGRGMSKNIQYF
TRBV20-1	TRBJ2-7	TRBD2	many	TGCAGTGCTAGAGATCAACTAGCGGCCTACTACGAGCAGTACTTC	CSARDQLAAYYEQYF
TRBV6-2/TRBV6-3	TRBJ2-7	.	few	TGTGCCAGCAGCTTGGGGGAGTGGTACGAGCAGTACTTC	CASSLGEWYEQYF
TRBV29-1	TRBJ2-7	TRBD1	.	TGCAGCGCCCAGGGGGCTCCGTCCTACGAGCAGTACTTC	CSAQGAPSYEQYF
TRBV12-3/TRBV12-4	TRBJ1-5	.	.	TGTGCCAGCAGCCCCCCCCATCAGCCCCAGCATTTT	CASSPPHQPQHF
TRBV9	TRBJ1-1	.	.	TGTGCCAGCAGCGATCCGGGGGGGGCAGCTTTCTTT	CASSDPGGAAFF
TRBV6-5	TRBJ2-7	.	.	TGTGCCAGCCGTCTTTGGGGAGGAAGTTCCTACGAGCAGTACTTC	CASRLWGGSSYEQYF
TRBV28	TRBJ2-3	TRBD2	.	TGTGCCAGCAGCCGACGACTAGCGGGAGGCACAGATACGCAGTATTTT	CASSRRLAGGTDTQYF
TRBV12-3/TRBV12-4	TRBJ2-3	TRBD2	few	TGTGCCAGCAGTTTCGGACTAGCGGGAGGAACAGATACGCAGTATTTT	CASSFGLAGGTDTQYF
TRBV24-1	TRBJ2-6	.	few	TGTGCCACCAGTGCCGCGGGACTCTCTGGGGCCAACGTCCTGACTTTC	CATSAAGLSGANVLTF
TRBV20-1	TRBJ2-5	TRBD1	many	TGCAGTGCTGAGGGGGCAGTCCAAGAGACCCAGTACTTC	CSAEGAVQETQYF
TRBV12-3/TRBV12-4	TRBJ2-1	.	many	TGTGCCAGCAGTCCTAGCCTAGTAAGTTTTGGGCAGTTCTTC	CASSPSLVSFGQFF
TRBV7-9	TRBJ2-7	.	.	TGTGCCAGCAGCTTCCAGGGCAAGGCCGAGCAGTACTTC	CASSFQGKAEQYF
TRBV5-4	TRBJ2-2	.	few	TGTGCCAGCAGCTTGGCCACAACGAACACCGGGGAGCTGTTTTTT	CASSLATTNTGELFF
TRBV7-3	TRBJ2-1	.	few	TGTGCCAGCAGCTTTAAAGACACGGCCTACAATGAGCAGTTCTTC	CASSFKDTAYNEQFF
TRBV28	TRBJ1-5	.	few	TGTGCCAGCAGTTTGGGACATCCTTATCAGCCCCAGCATTTT	CASSLGHPYQPQHF
TRBV20-1	TRBJ2-7	.	few	TGCAGTGCTAGATGGCGGGCAGGACCGGCGGGGGAGCAGTACTTC	CSARWRAGPAGEQYF
TRBV6-5	TRBJ1-1	.	.	TGTGCCACAGCACAGGGGAACACTGAAGCTTTCTTT	CATAQGNTEAFF
TRBV9	TRBJ2-1	TRBD1	many	TGTGCCAGCAGCGTGCAGGGGGCGGCTAGGCCTTACAATGAGCAGTTCTTC	CASSVQGAARPYNEQFF
TRBV2	TRBJ1-1	.	few	TGTGCCAGCGAGCAGATTAACACTGAAGCTTTCTTT	CASEQINTEAFF
TRBV7-8	TRBJ2-5	TRBD1	.	TGTGCCAGCAGACCTGACCGGGACAGCCAAGAGACCCAGTACTTC	CASRPDRDSQETQYF
TRBV20-1	TRBJ1-1	.	few	TGCAGTGCCCGGCCCAGGAGGGGTTGGACTGAAGCTTTCTTT	CSARPRRGWTEAFF
TRBV7-3	TRBJ2-3	TRBD2	many	TGTGCCAGCAGCCAGCGGGAGCCAGATACGCAGTATTTT	CASSQREPDTQYF
TRBV27	TRBJ2-7	TRBD2	.	TGTGCCAGCAGTTTATCCTCTAGCGGGCGTTACTACGAGCAGTACTTC	CASSLSSSGRYYEQYF
TRBV21-1	TRBJ2-3	.	.	TGTGCCAGCAGCAAAGTGAGCGGCACAGATACGCAGTATTTT	CASSKVSGTDTQYF
TRBV28	TRBJ2-5	TRBD2	many	TGTGCCAGCAGGATTTGGGGGGGAGGAGAGACCCAGTACTTC	CASRIWGGGETQYF
TRBV5-5	TRBJ2-2	TRBD2	.	TGTGCCAGCAGCTTTTTACTAGCGGGAGGAAGCACCGGGGAGCTGTTTTTT	CASSFLLAGGSTGELFF
TRBV21-1	TRBJ2-1	.	.	TGTGCCAGCAGCAAAGTAGTAGCGGGAGGGCCCTACAATGAGCAGTTCTTC	CASSKVVAGGPYNEQFF
TRBV29-1	TRBJ1-1	TRBD1	many	TGCAGCGTTGGACAGGGGGGGAAGACTGAAGCTTTCTTT	CSVGQGGKTEAFF
TRBV6-2/TRBV6-3	TRBJ2-7	.	.	TGTGCCAGCAGTGCTCCCAGACGGACGCGGTACGAGCAGTACTTC	CASSAPRRTRYEQYF
TRBV30	TRBJ2-1	.	.	TGTGCCTGGAGTGTATTAGACGATCAGTTCTTC	CAWSVLDDQFF
TRBV29-1	TRBJ2-3	.	many	TGCAGCGTTGACAGGGATTTTGGCACAGATACGCAGTATTTT	CSVDRDFGTDTQYF
TRBV6-4	TRBJ2-2	.	.	TGTGCCAGCAGACACGGGGGGAACACCGGGGAGCTGTTTTTT	CASRHGGNTGELFF
TRBV28	TRBJ2-1	.	few	TGTGCCAGCAAGGACATTTATGAGCAGTTCTTC	CASKDIYEQFF
TRBV28	TRBJ2-7	TRBD2	few	TGTGCCAGCAGTACCACCGGGGGACTAGCACCCTACGAGCAGTACTTC	CASSTTGGLAPYEQYF
TRBV29-1	TRBJ2-1	TRBD2	many	TGCAGCGTGCGGGGACTACACTACAATGAGCAGTTCTTC	CSVRGLHYNEQFF
TRBV24-1	TRBJ2-3	TRBD1	many	TGTGCCACCAGTCAAGTCGACAGGGCCACAGATACGCAGTATTTT	CATSQVDRATDTQYF
TRBV15	TRBJ1-1	.	few	TGTGCCACCAGCAGAGGGGGCACGAACACTGAAGCTTTCTTT	CATSRGGTNTEAFF
TRBV7-8	TRBJ2-1	TRBD2	few	TGTGCCAGCAGCCCCCGTGGACTAGCGGGATGGGACAATGAGCAGTTCTTC	CASSPRGLAGWDNEQFF
TRBV6-1	TRBJ2-2	TRBD2	many	TGTGCCAGCAGCAAGAGCGGGGGTAACACCGGGGAGCTGTTTTTT	CASSKSGGNTGELFF
TRBV7-2	TRBJ2-1	.	few	TGTGCCAGCAGCTTCGGTCCGGGATTCTCCTACAATGAGCAGTTCTTC	CASSFGPGFSYNEQFF
TRBV6-5	TRBJ2-1	.	.	TGTGCCAGCAGTTACGCGGGACTCTACAATGAGCAGTTCTTC	CASSYAGLYNEQFF
TRBV29-1	TRBJ2-2	.	many	TGCAGCGCTGCGGATTTTCTCACCGGGGAGCTGTTTTTT	CSAADFLTGELFF
TRBV4-3	TRBJ2-5	TRBD1	few	TGCGCCAGCAGCCCAACCAGGGGACAGGGGGCGGGAGAGACCCAGTACTTC	CASSPTRGQGAGETQYF
TRBV7-2	TRBJ1-2	.	few	TGTGCCAGCAGCGCCCGGAGGGCAGGGGCCGTCTACACCTTC	CASSARRAGAVYTF
TRBV6-1	TRBJ2-6	TRBD2	many	TGTGCCAGCAGTATAGCGGGTGTCTCTGGGGCCAACGTCCTGACTTTC	CASSIAGVSGANVLTF
TRBV20-1	TRBJ2-7	TRBD1	.	TGCAGCGCTTCCGGGACAGGGTCAAAGGCGGGCTCCTACGAGCAGTACTTC	CSASGTGSKAGSYEQYF
TRBV5-1	TRBJ2-1	TRBD2	many	TGCGCCAGCAGCTTGACACTAGCGGGAGTTGTGAATGAGCAGTTCTTC	CASSLTLAGVVNEQFF
TRBV28	TRBJ2-7	.	many	TGTGCCAGCAGTTCCCGACAGGGAGGGGGCCTACCCTACGAGCAGTACTTC	CASSSRQGGGLPYEQYF